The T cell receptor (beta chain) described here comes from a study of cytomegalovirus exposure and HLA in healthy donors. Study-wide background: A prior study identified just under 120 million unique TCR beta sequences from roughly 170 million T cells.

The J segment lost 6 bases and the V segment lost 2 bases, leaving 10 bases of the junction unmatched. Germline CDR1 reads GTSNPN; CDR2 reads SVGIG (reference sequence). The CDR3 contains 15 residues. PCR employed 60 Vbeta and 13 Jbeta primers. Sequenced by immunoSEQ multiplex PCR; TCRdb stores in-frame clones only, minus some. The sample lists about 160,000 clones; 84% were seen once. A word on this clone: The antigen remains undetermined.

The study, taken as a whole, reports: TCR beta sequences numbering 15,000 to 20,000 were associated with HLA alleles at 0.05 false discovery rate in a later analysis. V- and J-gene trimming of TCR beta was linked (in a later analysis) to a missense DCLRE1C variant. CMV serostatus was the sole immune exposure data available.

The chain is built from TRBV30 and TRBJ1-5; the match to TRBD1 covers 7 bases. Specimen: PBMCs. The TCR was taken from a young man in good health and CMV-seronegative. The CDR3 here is CAWSRRGGAGQPQHF. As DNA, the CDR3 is TGTGCCTGGAGTAGGAGAGGGGGCGCGGGTCAGCCCCAGCATTTT.